This section outlines one TCR beta chain sequence together with its context. Its target is unknown. Primers included in the PCR were 60 Vbeta and 13 Jbeta primers. Assay used: immunoSEQ multiplex PCR; TCRdb lists only in-frame clones, some missing. Of about 180,000 clones in the sample, around 80% were seen once. These data are taken from a study of cytomegalovirus exposure and HLA in healthy donors. Findings of the study overall: When analyzed later, a missense DCLRE1C variant was found to be linked to TCR beta V- and J-gene trimming.

Germline values: CDR1 MNHNY, CDR2 SVGAGI (reference sequence). The CDR3 consists of 13 residues. Trimming cost V 5 bases and J 9 bases, with 13 bases left between them. This TCR derives from a woman in her twenties or thirties in good health and CMV-seronegative. The rearrangement uses TRBV6-6 and TRBJ2-2; D is unresolved. Sequencing was done on a sample of PBMCs. CDR3 amino acids: CASSLINSRELFF. In DNA form, the CDR3 reads TGTGCCAGCAGTCTTATCAACTCGAGGGAGCTGTTTTTT.